Described below is a single TCR beta chain sequence and its context. The entry originates in a study of control samples from healthy donors and cancer patients. Per the germline V gene, CDR1 is SNHLY and CDR2 is FYNNEI. There are 14 residues in the CDR3. J was trimmed by 5 bases and V by 6 bases; bases with no gene match: 5. Produced via immunoSEQ multiplex PCR; TCRdb's table is partial and in-frame only. The sample has about 120,000 clones, around 92% seen once. This receptor was taken from a man between 45 and 60 years old in good health. The genes are TRBV2 and TRBJ2-5; TRBD2 matches at 11 bases. Sequencing was carried out using blood. CDR3 region: CASRLAGGPETQYF. The CDR3 bases are TGTGCCAGCAGATTAGCGGGGGGGCCGGAGACCCAGTACTTC.